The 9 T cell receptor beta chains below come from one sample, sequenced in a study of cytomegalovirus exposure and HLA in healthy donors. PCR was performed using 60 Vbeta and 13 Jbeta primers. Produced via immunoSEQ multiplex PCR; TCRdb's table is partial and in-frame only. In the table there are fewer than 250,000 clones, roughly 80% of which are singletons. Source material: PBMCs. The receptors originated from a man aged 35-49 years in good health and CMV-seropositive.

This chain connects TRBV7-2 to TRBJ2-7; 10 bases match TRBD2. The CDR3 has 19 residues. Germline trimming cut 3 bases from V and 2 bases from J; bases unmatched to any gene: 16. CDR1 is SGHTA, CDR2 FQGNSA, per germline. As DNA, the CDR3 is TGTGCCAGCAGCTTTGACCTGGTCCCCATAGCGGGAGGCCCCTACGAGCAGTACTTC. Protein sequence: CASSFDLVPIAGGPYEQYF.

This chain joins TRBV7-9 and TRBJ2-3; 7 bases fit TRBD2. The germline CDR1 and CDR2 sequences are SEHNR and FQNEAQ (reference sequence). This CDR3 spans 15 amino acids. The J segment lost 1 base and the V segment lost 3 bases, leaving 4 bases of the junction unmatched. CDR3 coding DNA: TGTGCCAGCAGCTTCGGGGGAGGGGGCACAGATACGCAGTATTTT. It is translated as CASSFGGGGTDTQYF.

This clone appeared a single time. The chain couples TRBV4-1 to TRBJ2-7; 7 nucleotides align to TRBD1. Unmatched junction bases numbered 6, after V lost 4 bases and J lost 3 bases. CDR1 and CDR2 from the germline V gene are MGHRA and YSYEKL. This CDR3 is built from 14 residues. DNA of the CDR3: TGCGCCAGCAGCCTGGGGGCAGGGGGCTACGAGCAGTACTTC. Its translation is CASSLGAGGYEQYF.

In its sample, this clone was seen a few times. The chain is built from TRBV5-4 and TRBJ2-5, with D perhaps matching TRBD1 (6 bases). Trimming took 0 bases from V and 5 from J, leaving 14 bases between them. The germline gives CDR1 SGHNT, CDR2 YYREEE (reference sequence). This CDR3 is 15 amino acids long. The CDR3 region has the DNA TGTGCCAGCAGCTTGGACCGGCAGGGGACGGAGACCCAGTACTTC. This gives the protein CASSLDRQGTETQYF.

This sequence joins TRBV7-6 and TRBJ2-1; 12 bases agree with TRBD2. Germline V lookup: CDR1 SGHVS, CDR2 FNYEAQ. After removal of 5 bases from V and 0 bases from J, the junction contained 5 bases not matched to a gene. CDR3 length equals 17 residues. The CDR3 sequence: CASSQRLAGASYNEQFF. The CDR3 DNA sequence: TGTGCCAGCAGCCAAAGACTAGCGGGGGCCTCCTACAATGAGCAGTTCTTC.

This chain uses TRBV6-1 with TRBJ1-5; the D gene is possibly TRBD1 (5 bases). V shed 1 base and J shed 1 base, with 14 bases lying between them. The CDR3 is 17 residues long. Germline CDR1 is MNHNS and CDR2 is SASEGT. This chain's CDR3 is CASSEVGGARSNQPQHF. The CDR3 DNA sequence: TGTGCCAGCAGTGAAGTGGGAGGGGCTCGAAGCAATCAGCCCCAGCATTTT.

The DNA for the CDR3 is TGTGCCAGCAGCAGCACTAGCGGGGCCGCAGGTGAGCAGTTCTTC. It yields the protein CASSSTSGAAGEQFF. The chain uses TRBV7-3 and TRBJ2-1; 10 bases agree with TRBD2. The length of the CDR3 is 15 residues. Trimming cost V 5 bases and J 9 bases; bases outside gene matches: 10. The germline CDR1 and CDR2 sequences are SGHTA and FQGTGA.

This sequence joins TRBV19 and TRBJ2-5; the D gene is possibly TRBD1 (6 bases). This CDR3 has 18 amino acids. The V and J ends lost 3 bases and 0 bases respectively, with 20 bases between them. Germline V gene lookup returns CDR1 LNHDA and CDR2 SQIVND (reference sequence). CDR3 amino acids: CASSIRPPLTGYQETQYF. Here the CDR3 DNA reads TGTGCCAGTAGTATTAGGCCCCCCTTGACAGGTTACCAAGAGACCCAGTACTTC.

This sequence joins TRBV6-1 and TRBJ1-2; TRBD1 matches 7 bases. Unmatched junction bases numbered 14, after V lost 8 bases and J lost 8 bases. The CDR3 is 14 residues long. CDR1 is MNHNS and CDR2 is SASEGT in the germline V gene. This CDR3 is CASSPGGNPAGYTF. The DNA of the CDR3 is TGTGCCAGCTCTCCAGGGGGTAACCCAGCAGGCTACACCTTC.